The next 20 T cell receptor beta chains were all read from a single sample in a study of control samples from healthy donors and cancer patients. Sequencing used immunoSEQ multiplex PCR; TCRdb keeps in-frame clones, though not all of them. Here the sample spans tens of thousands of clones, over 85% being singletons. The sample taken for sequencing was PBMCs. The receptor set was obtained from a woman between 40 and 50 years old with lung cancer.

The V call is TRBV12-3 or TRBV12-4, the J call TRBJ1-1; no reliable D call. V was pared by 2 bases and J by 4 bases, with 5 bases between. The CDR3 spans 12 residues. CDR3 sequence: CASSLLVTEAFF. The CDR3 DNA follows: TGTGCCAGCAGTTTATTGGTCACTGAAGCTTTCTTT.

The chain joins TRBV11-3 to TRBJ2-7; D ambiguous. CDR1 and CDR2 (germline): SGHNT, YENEEA. This CDR3 is 15 amino acids long. Between the trimmed V and J ends, which lost 1 base and 0 bases, there was a span of 10 bases. CDR3 DNA: TGTGCCAGCAGCTTAGCGCTAGGAAGCTCCTACGAGCAGTACTTC. Translating it yields CASSLALGSSYEQYF.

The rearrangement joins TRBV10-3 to TRBJ2-3, with 9 bases lining up with TRBD2. The V and J ends lost 5 bases and 6 bases, in that order; junction bases with no gene match: 9. CDR3 length: 15 amino acids. Germline CDR1 is ENHRY and CDR2 is SYGVKD. The CDR3 is CAISREAGGMDTQYF. For the CDR3, the DNA is TGTGCCATCAGTCGTGAAGCGGGGGGCATGGATACGCAGTATTTT.

The V and J genes are TRBV19 and TRBJ2-2, with a possible D match to TRBD1 (7 bases). CDR3 length: 17 residues. With 8 bases removed from V and 2 bases from J, the gap between germline ends came to 21 bases. Germline values: CDR1 LNHDA, CDR2 SQIVND (reference sequence). In DNA, the CDR3 is TGTGCCAGTGCGTCCTCCCGCGGGACAGCTAACACCGGGGAGCTGTTTTTT. Its translation: CASASSRGTANTGELFF.

The chain joins TRBV10-3 to TRBJ1-1; tentatively, D is TRBD1 (5 bases). The CDR3 spans 14 residues. The germline V and J ends were trimmed by 0 bases and 4 bases, with 9 bases remaining between them. Germline CDR1 and CDR2: ENHRY and SYGVKD. The CDR3 sequence is CAISESWGGTEAFF. CDR3 in DNA: TGTGCCATCAGTGAGTCCTGGGGGGGCACTGAAGCTTTCTTT.

CDR3: CASSPAGAGNTIYF. CDR3 nucleotide sequence: TGTGCCAGCTCACCGGCAGGCGCTGGAAACACCATATATTTT. V is TRBV18 and J is TRBJ1-3; D unresolved. Looked up from germline, CDR1 is KGHSH and CDR2 is LQKENI. V lost 3 bases, J lost 2 bases, and 8 bases lay in between. The CDR3 covers 14 residues.

The chain carries TRBV12-5 and TRBJ1-2; 10 positions agree with TRBD1. The CDR3 sequence is 16 residues long. The V and J ends lost 4 bases and 2 bases, in that order; junction bases with no gene match: 7. From germline, CDR1 is LGHNT and CDR2 FRNRAP. CDR3 sequence: CASGWKTGGRNYGYTF. The CDR3 nucleotides read TGTGCTAGTGGTTGGAAGACAGGGGGCCGGAACTATGGCTACACCTTC. Together with reference TRBV12-5 and TRBJ1-2, the CDR3 gives the full variable domain: DARVTQTPRHKVTEMGQEVTMRCQPILGHNTVFWYRQTMMQGLELLAYFRNRAPLDDSGMPKDRFSAEMPDATLATLKIQPSEPRDSAVYFCASGWKTGGRNYGYTFGSGTRLTVV.

V and J are TRBV7-9 and TRBJ1-1; D call uncertain. Germline CDR1 reads SEHNR; CDR2 reads FQNEAQ (reference sequence). V lost 2 bases and J 0 bases, leaving 10 bases between the germline ends. CDR3 size: 15 residues. The CDR3 protein is CASSLSKLMNTEAFF. The CDR3 DNA sequence: TGTGCCAGCAGCTTATCGAAGCTTATGAACACTGAAGCTTTCTTT. Filled out from reference TRBV7-9 and TRBJ1-1, the complete variable domain reads DTGVSQNPRHKITKRGQNVTFRCDPISEHNRLYWYRQTLGQGPEFLTYFQNEAQLEKSRLLSDRFSAERPKGSFSTLEIQRTEQGDSAMYLCASSLSKLMNTEAFFGQGTRLTVV.

This clone was seen a few times. V gene TRBV5-1 combines with J gene TRBJ1-5; D remains ambiguous. Trimming removed 1 base from V and 0 bases from J, with 8 bases in between. The CDR3 covers 15 residues. Looked up from germline, CDR1 is SGHRS and CDR2 is YFSETQ. In DNA form, the CDR3 reads TGCGCCAGCAGCTTGTTGGAGTTTAGCAATCAGCCCCAGCATTTT. Translated, it gives CASSLLEFSNQPQHF. The full variable domain, completed using reference TRBV5-1 and TRBJ1-5, is KAGVTQTPRYLIKTRGQQVTLSCSPISGHRSVSWYQQTPGQGLQFLFEYFSETQRNKGNFPGRFSGRQFSNSRSEMNVSTLELGDSALYLCASSLLEFSNQPQHFGDGTRLSIL.

This clone came up once. The gene calls are TRBV3-1 (or the pseudogene TRBV3-2) and TRBJ1-4, with a tentative D call TRBD1 (5 bases). The CDR3 covers 14 residues. Trimming cost V 3 bases and J 10 bases, with 15 bases left between them. CDR1 LGHDT and CDR2 YNNKEL come from the germline V gene (reference sequence). CDR3 protein: CASSHPVQGGKLFF. The CDR3, as DNA: TGTGCCAGCAGCCATCCGGTCCAGGGCGGAAAACTGTTTTTT.

This sequence joins TRBV6-1 and TRBJ2-7, with TRBD2 identical over 14 bases. Germline CDR1 is MNHNS and CDR2 is SASEGT. This CDR3 is 18 amino acids long. With 3 bases clipped from V and 5 bases from J, the junction kept 12 bases outside the gene matches. The CDR3 protein is CASSETSGGAGRSDEQYF. Written as DNA, the CDR3 is TGTGCCAGCAGTGAGACTAGCGGGGGGGCCGGTAGGTCGGACGAGCAGTACTTC.

The chain recombines TRBV30 with TRBJ1-6, with D perhaps TRBD1 (5 bases). CDR1 is GTSNPN and CDR2 is SVGIG in the germline V gene (reference sequence). The V end was cut by 1 base, the J end by 13 bases, with 17 bases between. This CDR3 has 14 residues. CDR3 sequence: CAWSEDIRALPLHF. CDR3 in DNA: TGTGCCTGGAGTGAAGACATCAGGGCACTTCCCCTCCACTTT.

The sample holds one count of this clone. V gene TRBV5-1 combines with J gene TRBJ1-1; D unresolved. Per germline, CDR1 SGHRS and CDR2 YFSETQ. CDR3 length: 15 residues. V was cut by 0 bases and J by 2 bases, with 11 bases left in between. CDR3 sequence (DNA): TGCGCCAGCAGCTTGGCCCCGGGAATCAACACTGAAGCTTTCTTT. It encodes CASSLAPGINTEAFF.

This chain uses TRBV27 with TRBJ2-1, with TRBD2 as a possible D gene (6 bases). This CDR3 comprises 17 residues. Trimming removed 5 bases at V and 0 bases at J, with 17 bases between. Germline lookup yields CDR1 MNHEY and CDR2 SMNVEV (reference sequence). This chain's CDR3 is CASSLPGGVSSYNEQFF. CDR3 DNA: TGTGCCAGCAGTCTCCCAGGCGGGGTAAGCTCCTACAATGAGCAGTTCTTC.

This clone showed up just a few times. V usage is TRBV6-1 and J usage is TRBJ1-3; D unresolved. This CDR3 comprises 14 residues. Trimming left V 1 base short and J 7 bases short, with 11 bases between. Germline CDR1 is MNHNS and CDR2 is SASEGT. CDR3 residues: CASSEGIIGNTIYF. The CDR3 region has the DNA TGTGCCAGCAGTGAAGGAATCATCGGCAACACCATATATTTT.

V is TRBV7-9 and J is TRBJ1-5; D is possibly TRBD1 (5 bases). CDR3 length: 15 amino acids. Looked up from germline, CDR1 is SEHNR and CDR2 is FQNEAQ (reference sequence). V lost 5 bases, J lost 1 base, and 12 bases lay in between. For the CDR3, the DNA is TGTGCCAGCAGCCAGGAGGGGCTAAGCAATCAGCCCCAGCATTTT. It encodes CASSQEGLSNQPQHF.

The chain joins TRBV3-1 (or the pseudogene TRBV3-2) to TRBJ2-7; 9 bases line up with TRBD1. Germline assignment: CDR1 LGHDT and CDR2 YNNKEL (reference sequence). Trimming cost V 4 bases and J 6 bases; bases outside gene matches: 10. The CDR3 extends over 15 amino acids. CDR3: CASSLPGQGLFEQYF. The CDR3 DNA sequence: TGTGCCAGCAGCCTCCCGGGACAGGGATTATTCGAGCAGTACTTC.

The rearrangement uses TRBV3-1 (or the pseudogene TRBV3-2) and TRBJ2-5; D gene unclear. Germline V gene data show CDR1 as LGHDT and CDR2 as YNNKEL (reference sequence). Deletions cut 0 bases from V and 5 bases from J, with 10 bases between. The CDR3 length is 14 residues. The CDR3 protein is CASSQEGIRETQYF. The CDR3 DNA reads TGTGCCAGCAGCCAAGAGGGGATTCGGGAGACCCAGTACTTC.

The sample holds a few counts of this clone. The rearrangement links TRBV24-1 to TRBJ1-2; no clear D. Trimming shortened V by 6 bases and J by 2 bases, and 6 bases separated the two germline ends. Germline V gene lookup returns CDR1 KGHDR and CDR2 SFDVKD. The CDR3 runs to 12 residues. In nucleotides, the CDR3 is TGTGCCACCAGTCAAGCGAACTATGGCTACACCTTC. As protein: CATSQANYGYTF.

V gene TRBV9 combines with J gene TRBJ1-2; the D gene is possibly TRBD1 (5 bases). The germline V gene encodes CDR1 SGDLS and CDR2 YYNGEE. V shed 4 bases and J shed 3 bases, with 19 bases lying between them. This CDR3 region has 16 residues. CDR3: CASSPRPGAPHYGYTF. The CDR3 region has the DNA TGTGCCAGCAGCCCCAGACCCGGGGCTCCCCACTATGGCTACACCTTC.